This T cell receptor (beta chain) was identified in a study of blood T cell repertoires in COVID-19 (dated by TCRdb to 2019 to 2021). For the wider study: The collaborator samples originated in the United States, Italy and Spain and spanned the acute and convalescent phases of COVID-19. The material from the prospective study consisted of cDNA or gDNA derived from T cells, B-cell-depleted T cells, or PBMCs. The dataset comprised deeply sampled blood TCRbeta repertoires from subjects exposed to, actively infected with, or recovered from COVID-19. The repertoires were released in a freely available public database intended as a resource for research on the immune response to SARS-CoV-2. Samples came from the ongoing ImmuneRACE study (first 160 participants) plus 1,254 subjects from 6 global collaborators. The sample metadata nearly always contained a de-identified subject ID, COVID-19 status, age in years and sex. Where available, HLA class I and class II types were obtained from metadata supplied by the sample provider rather than from assay-based typing. What the work shows at the level of the full study, not this receptor alone: How much clinical and demographic metadata was included differed by source and by participant, and the metadata was provided uncurated.

In the prospective study, participants were 18 to 89 years old, resided in 24 geographic areas of the United States, and were enrolled through a virtual design. To assign participants to cohorts, the prospective study relied on clinical history that participants themselves reported in a screening survey and a study questionnaire. ImmuneRACE Cohort 3 recovered participants were defined by two consecutive negative NP/OP PCR tests, healthcare professional clearance, or symptom resolution. In the prospective study, mobile phlebotomists collected whole blood, serum and a nasopharyngeal or oropharyngeal swab from each participant. Over a roughly two-month period, participants in the prospective study had the option of providing additional blood draws and questionnaires. Blood samples from the prospective study were shipped frozen or at room temperature prior to DNA extraction. Comment on this clone: There is no known antigen for this receptor. Nothing much larger sits one base from this clone, and base qualities are not available.

CDR1 and CDR2, per the germline V gene (reference sequence), are SEHNR and FQNEAQ. Trimming accounts for 5 bases at V and 0 bases at J, while the number of junction bases matched to no gene is 7. Counted from cysteine to phenylalanine, this CDR3 has 18 amino acids. The read is trimmed to its CDR3 DNA, 54 bases read in frame from base 1. TCRbeta CDR3 regions were amplified from genomic DNA using the immunoSEQ Assay, a bias-controlled multiplex PCR. The source study handled its data this way. The number of nucleated cells in each sample was estimated by amplification of reference gene primers within the assay. To quantify the absolute abundance of each unique TCRbeta CDR3 rearrangement, sequence reads were collapsed and filtered. For each sample, productive Simpson clonality was calculated by taking the square root of Simpson's diversity index across productive rearrangements. TCRdb holds this immuneACCESS table with in-frame rearrangements only. Some clones are missing; in checked studies, unresolved V genes explain under half, and the rest has no known cause. Clonal size and the V and J genes are those of that table, whereas D and trimming came from the DNA. The sample records 300,000 to 400,000 clones, 80% to 90% of which are singletons. Around 4.6% of the sample is taken by the ten largest.

The rearrangement joined TRBV7-9 to TRBJ2-1, with TRBD2 identical over 13 junction bases. This TCR was sampled from a man aged 30 to 45 who had recovered from COVID-19. Sequencing was performed on PBMCs or T cells enriched from blood (not recorded which). Read as DNA, the sequence is TGTGCCAGCAGCGGCCCGGGACTAGCGGGGAGCTCCTACAATGAGCAGTTCTTC. Its amino acids are CASSGPGLAGSSYNEQFF.